The 4 T cell receptor beta chains below were found in one sample sequenced in a study of T cell responses to AZD1222 COVID-19 vaccine. This table comes from immunoSEQ multiplex PCR, and its TCRdb copy is limited to in-frame clones, with some not included. The top ten clones hold about 14% of a sample with 55,000 to 65,000 clones, 80% to 90% of them seen once. This sample comprised peripheral blood, obtained on day 0 of AZD1222 vaccination. The receptors here all came from an adult in good health.

The rearrangement uses TRBV19 and TRBJ1-1, with TRBD1 matching over 7 bases. Germline V gene data show CDR1 as LNHDA and CDR2 as SQIVND (reference sequence). The CDR3 runs to 14 residues. V gave up 3 bases and J gave up 6 bases; unmatched junction bases: 7. This chain's CDR3 is CASSIFRGVAEAFF. DNA of the CDR3: TGTGCCAGTAGTATTTTCAGGGGGGTTGCTGAAGCTTTCTTT.

This chain joins TRBV2 and TRBJ2-2; TRBD2 might be the D (5 bases). The CDR3 sequence is 14 residues long. Deletions cut 8 bases from V and 4 bases from J, with 14 bases between. CDR1 is SNHLY and CDR2 is FYNNEI in the germline V gene. CDR3 sequence: CASWRTGVTGELFF. CDR3 bases: TGTGCCAGCTGGAGGACCGGCGTCACCGGGGAGCTGTTTTTT.

The chain recombines TRBV5-4 with TRBJ2-1, with D tentatively TRBD2 (5 bases). Between the trimmed V and J ends, which lost 3 bases and 8 bases, there was a span of 12 bases. CDR1 SGHNT and CDR2 YYREEE come from the germline V gene (reference sequence). The CDR3 covers 13 residues. CDR3 nucleotides: TGTGCCAGCAGCTACCCAGGAGCGGATGAGCAGTTCTTC. This sequence encodes CASSYPGADEQFF.

Here the CDR3 DNA reads TGTGCCAGCAGTTTTAAGGGTCTGGGCACAGATACGCAGTATTTT. It is translated as CASSFKGLGTDTQYF. The genes are TRBV27 and TRBJ2-3; D gene uncertain. The V and J ends lost 3 bases and 1 base respectively, with 11 bases between them. The CDR3 has 15 residues. Germline CDR1 and CDR2: MNHEY and SMNVEV (reference sequence).